Given below is one T cell receptor (beta chain) in context. Its antigen is not identified. This record comes from a study of Graves' ophthalmopathy and Graves' hyperthyroidism. Other autoimmune diseases, uncontrolled infections, pregnancy or lactation excluded patients from enrollment. The CDR3 is 12 residues long. Germline-derived CDR1 and CDR2 are SGHVS and FNYEAQ. Trimming at V came to 3 bases and at J to 8 bases, leaving 1 base not matched to a gene. Using RNA transcripts, the TCR beta CDR3 regions were amplified. Investigators did first-round RT-PCR with HTBI primers, then second-round multiplex PCR. Via MiXCR, TCRdb re-called the multiplex PCR reads, giving one row per CDR3 protein. This table has roughly 600,000 distinct CDR3 sequences, under 45% appearing once. Study-level points and caveats: As the model predicted ophthalmopathy progression, it achieved a sensitivity of 70.59% and a specificity of 72.22%. Sensitivity reached 87.88% and specificity roughly 82% for a 13-signature model separating ophthalmopathy from stable hyperthyroidism. In blood, most expanded thyroid clonotypes above 0.001 frequency were also detected.

The chain links TRBV7-6 to TRBJ1-3; 7 bases line up with TRBD1. This receptor was taken from an adult man with Graves' hyperthyroidism. Sequencing was done on a sample of peripheral blood or thyroid tissue (not recorded which). The CDR3 spells CASSLGQYTIYF. The DNA of the CDR3 is TGTGCCAGCAGCTTGGGACAGTACACCATATATTTT.